The entry that follows covers one T cell receptor (beta chain) sequence. Its antigen is unidentified. The data are from a study of beta chain features in type 1 diabetes. Study findings and constraints: An over-representation of cells with high TCR expression could result from cDNA sequencing.

Expressed TCRB transcripts were sequenced after all isolated RNA was converted to cDNA. It was found that naive, central memory and regulatory T cell samples averaged about 3.5 million reads. Sequencing was performed with immunoSEQ multiplex PCR; in TCRdb, only in-frame clones are kept and a portion is missing. There are 900,000 or so clones in the sample; roughly 15% occur only once, and 0.02% to 0.025% lies in the top ten. Via CD45RO/CCR7/CD25/CD127/CD95/CD27, cells of the CD4+ naive, central memory, regulatory and stem cell-like memory subsets were sorted. V lost 5 bases, J lost 5 bases, and 9 bases stayed unmatched. CDR1 is SGHTA and CDR2 is FQGNSA in the germline V gene. The CDR3 is 16 residues long.

This sequence joins TRBV7-2 and TRBJ2-3, with 11 bases that match TRBD2. The TCR sequence derives from a woman aged 18 to 35 in good health. The sample taken for sequencing was naive CD4+ T cells from blood. DNA for the CDR3: TGTGCCAGCAGCCGACAACTAGCGGGAGAAGGAGATACGCAGTATTTT. This sequence encodes CASSRQLAGEGDTQYF.